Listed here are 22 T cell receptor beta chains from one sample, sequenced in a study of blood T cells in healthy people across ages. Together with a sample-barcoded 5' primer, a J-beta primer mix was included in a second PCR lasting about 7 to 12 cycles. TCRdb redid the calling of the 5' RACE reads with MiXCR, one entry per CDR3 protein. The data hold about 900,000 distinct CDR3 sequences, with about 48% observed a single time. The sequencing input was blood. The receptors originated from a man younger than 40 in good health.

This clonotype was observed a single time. Written as DNA, the CDR3 is TGCAGTGCTACTCCCGGGACCGCCGAAGAGACCCAGTACTTC. As protein: CSATPGTAEETQYF. The chain combines TRBV20-1 with TRBJ2-5, with D perhaps being TRBD1 or TRBD2 (5 bases each). Germline CDR1 reads DFQATT; CDR2 reads SNEGSKA (reference sequence). With 4 bases removed from V and 3 bases from J, the gap between germline ends came to 15 bases. The CDR3 runs to 14 residues.

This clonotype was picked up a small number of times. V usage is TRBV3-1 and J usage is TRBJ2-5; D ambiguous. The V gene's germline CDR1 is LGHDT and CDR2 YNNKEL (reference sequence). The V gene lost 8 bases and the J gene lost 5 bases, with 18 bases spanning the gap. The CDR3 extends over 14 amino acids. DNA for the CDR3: TGTGCCAGCTGCCTCGACGGCCGGAAGGAGACCCAGTACTTC. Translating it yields CASCLDGRKETQYF.

DNA of the CDR3: TGTGCCAGCAGCTCTCGACTATTCAATGAGCAGTTCTTC. Protein sequence: CASSSRLFNEQFF. The chain carries TRBV7-2 and TRBJ2-1; the D gene is possibly TRBD2 (5 bases). Trimming took off 4 bases at V and 6 bases at J, with 10 bases between the two ends. The length of the CDR3 is 13 residues. Germline values: CDR1 SGHTA, CDR2 FQGNSA.

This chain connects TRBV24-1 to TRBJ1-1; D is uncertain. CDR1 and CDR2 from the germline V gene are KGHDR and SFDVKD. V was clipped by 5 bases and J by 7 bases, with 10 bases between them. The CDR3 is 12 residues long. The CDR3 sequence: CATSGGSSEAFF. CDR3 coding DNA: TGTGCCACCAGTGGAGGGTCCAGTGAAGCTTTCTTT.

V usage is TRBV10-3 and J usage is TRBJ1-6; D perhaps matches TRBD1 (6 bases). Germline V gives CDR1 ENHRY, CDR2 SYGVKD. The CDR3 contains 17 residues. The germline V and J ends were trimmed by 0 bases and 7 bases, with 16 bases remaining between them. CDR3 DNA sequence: TGTGCCATCAGTGAGTCGAAGCTCCAGGGGATGAATTCACCCCTCCACTTT. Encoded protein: CAISESKLQGMNSPLHF.

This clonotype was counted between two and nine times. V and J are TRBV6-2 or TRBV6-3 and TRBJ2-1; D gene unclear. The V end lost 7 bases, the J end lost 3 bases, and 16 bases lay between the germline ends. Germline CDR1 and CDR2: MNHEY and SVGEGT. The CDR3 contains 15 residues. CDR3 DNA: TGTGCCAGCATCCAGTCCACAGTCCTCTACAATGAGCAGTTCTTC. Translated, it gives CASIQSTVLYNEQFF.

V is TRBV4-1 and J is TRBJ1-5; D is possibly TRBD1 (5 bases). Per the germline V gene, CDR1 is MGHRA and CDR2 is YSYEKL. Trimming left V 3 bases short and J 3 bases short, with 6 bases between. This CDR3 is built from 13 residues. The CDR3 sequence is CASSHGTNQPQHF. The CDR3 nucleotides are TGCGCCAGCAGCCACGGGACCAATCAGCCCCAGCATTTT.

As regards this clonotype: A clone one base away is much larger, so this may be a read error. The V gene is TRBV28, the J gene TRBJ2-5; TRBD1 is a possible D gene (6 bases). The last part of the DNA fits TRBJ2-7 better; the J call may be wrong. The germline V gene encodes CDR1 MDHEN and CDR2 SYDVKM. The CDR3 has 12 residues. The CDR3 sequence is CASSRGGREQYF. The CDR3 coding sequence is TGTGCCAGCAGCCGAGGGGGACGCGAGCAGTACTTC.

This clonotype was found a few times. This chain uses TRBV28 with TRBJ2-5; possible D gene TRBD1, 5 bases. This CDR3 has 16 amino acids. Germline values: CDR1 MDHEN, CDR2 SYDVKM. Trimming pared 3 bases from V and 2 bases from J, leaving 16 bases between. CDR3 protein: CASSLPPDSKQETQYF. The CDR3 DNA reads TGTGCCAGCAGTTTGCCCCCCGACAGTAAACAAGAGACCCAGTACTTC. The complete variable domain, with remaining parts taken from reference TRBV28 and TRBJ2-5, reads DVKVTQSSRYLVKRTGEKVFLECVQDMDHENMFWYRQDPGLGLRLIYFSYDVKMKEKGDIPEGYSVSREKKERFSLILESASTNQTSMYLCASSLPPDSKQETQYFGPGTRLLVL.

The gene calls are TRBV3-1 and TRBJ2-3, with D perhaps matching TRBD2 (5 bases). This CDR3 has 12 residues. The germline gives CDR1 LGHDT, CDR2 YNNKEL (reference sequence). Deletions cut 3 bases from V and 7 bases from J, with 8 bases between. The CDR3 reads CASSHGGYTQYF. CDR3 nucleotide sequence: TGTGCCAGCAGCCACGGAGGTTATACGCAGTATTTT.

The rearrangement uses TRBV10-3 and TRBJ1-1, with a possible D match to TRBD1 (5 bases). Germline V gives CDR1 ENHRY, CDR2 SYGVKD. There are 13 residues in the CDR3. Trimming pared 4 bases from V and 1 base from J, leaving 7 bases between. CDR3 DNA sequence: TGTGCCATCAGTGGTGACAGGAACACTGAAGCTTTCTTT. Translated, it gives CAISGDRNTEAFF.

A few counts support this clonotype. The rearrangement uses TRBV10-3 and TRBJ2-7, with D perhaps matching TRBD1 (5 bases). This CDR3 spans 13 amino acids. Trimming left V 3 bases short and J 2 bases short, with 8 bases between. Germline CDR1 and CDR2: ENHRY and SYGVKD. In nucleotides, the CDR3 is TGTGCCATCAGTGAACGACAGACCTACGAGCAGTACTTC. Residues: CAISERQTYEQYF.

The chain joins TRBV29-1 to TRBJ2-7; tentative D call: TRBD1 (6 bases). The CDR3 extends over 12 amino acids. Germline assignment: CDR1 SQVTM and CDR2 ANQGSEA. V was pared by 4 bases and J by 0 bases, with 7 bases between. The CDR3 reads CSVGDTSYEQYF. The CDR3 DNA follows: TGCAGCGTTGGGGACACCTCCTACGAGCAGTACTTC.

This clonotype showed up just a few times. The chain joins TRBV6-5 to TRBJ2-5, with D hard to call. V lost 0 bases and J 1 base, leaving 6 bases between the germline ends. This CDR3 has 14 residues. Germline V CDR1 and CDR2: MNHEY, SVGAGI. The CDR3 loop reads CASSYSNSQETQYF. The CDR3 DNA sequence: TGTGCCAGCAGTTACTCCAACAGCCAAGAGACCCAGTACTTC.

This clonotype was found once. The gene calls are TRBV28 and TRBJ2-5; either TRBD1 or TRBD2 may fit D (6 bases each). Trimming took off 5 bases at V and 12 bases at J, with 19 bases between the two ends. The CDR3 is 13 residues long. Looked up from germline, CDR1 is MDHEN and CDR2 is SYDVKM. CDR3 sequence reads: CASSLGGLDHKYF. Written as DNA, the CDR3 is TGTGCCAGCAGTCTGGGGGGCCTGGACCATAAGTACTTC.

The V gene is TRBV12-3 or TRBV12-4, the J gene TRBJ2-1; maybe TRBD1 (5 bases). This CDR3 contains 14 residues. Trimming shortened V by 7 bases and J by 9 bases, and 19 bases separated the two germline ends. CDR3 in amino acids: CASTNWGFQGEQFF. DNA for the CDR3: TGTGCCAGCACCAATTGGGGCTTTCAGGGTGAGCAGTTCTTC.

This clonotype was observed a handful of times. CDR3 in amino acids: CASSSHQVGGSGYTF. In DNA, the CDR3 is TGTGCCAGCAGTTCCCACCAGGTGGGGGGAAGTGGCTACACCTTC. The V gene is TRBV12-3 or TRBV12-4, the J gene TRBJ1-2; D may be TRBD1 (5 bases). Trimming removed 4 bases from V and 7 bases from J, with 19 bases in between. There are 15 residues in the CDR3.

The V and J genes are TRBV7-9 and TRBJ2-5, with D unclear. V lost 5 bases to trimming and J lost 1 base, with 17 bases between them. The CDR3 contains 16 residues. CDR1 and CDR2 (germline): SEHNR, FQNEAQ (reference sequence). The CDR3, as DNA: TGTGCCAGCAGCGCCTCTTTCTTATCCCCCCAAGAGACCCAGTACTTC. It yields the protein CASSASFLSPQETQYF.

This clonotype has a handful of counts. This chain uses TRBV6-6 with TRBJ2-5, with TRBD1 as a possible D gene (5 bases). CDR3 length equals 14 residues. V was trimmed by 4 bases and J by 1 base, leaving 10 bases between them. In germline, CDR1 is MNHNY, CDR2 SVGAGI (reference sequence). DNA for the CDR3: TGTGCCAGCAGTTTAAGACAGATCCAAGAGACCCAGTACTTC. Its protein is CASSLRQIQETQYF.

The CDR3, as DNA: TGTGCCAGCAGTGGGATCCGACAGGGGGTCACTGAAGCTTTCTTT. It specifies CASSGIRQGVTEAFF. The chain links TRBV28 to TRBJ1-1, with TRBD1 identical over 9 bases. This CDR3 is built from 15 residues. The trim removed 5 bases at V and 4 bases at J, leaving 8 bases unmatched. CDR1 is MDHEN and CDR2 is SYDVKM in the germline V gene.

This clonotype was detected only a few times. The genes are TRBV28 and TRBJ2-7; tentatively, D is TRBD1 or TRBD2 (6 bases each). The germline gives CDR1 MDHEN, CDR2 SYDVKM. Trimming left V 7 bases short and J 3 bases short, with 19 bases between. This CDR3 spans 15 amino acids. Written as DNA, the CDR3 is TGTGCCAGCAACACGCCGCGGGACAATGTCTACGAGCAGTACTTC. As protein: CASNTPRDNVYEQYF.

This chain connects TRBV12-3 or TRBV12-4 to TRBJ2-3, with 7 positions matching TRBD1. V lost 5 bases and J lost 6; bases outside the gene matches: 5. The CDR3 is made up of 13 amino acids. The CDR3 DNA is TGTGCCAGCAGTCTCAGCAGGGGGGATACGCAGTATTTT. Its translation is CASSLSRGDTQYF.